Given below is one T cell receptor (beta chain) in context. Reverse transcription of roughly 0.45 ug total RNA with a constant-region primer produced TCR beta cDNA. Three rounds of nested multiplex PCR with slightly modified ARM-PCR produced TCR beta libraries. Both of the initial two PCR rounds ran for nine to eleven cycles and employed TRBV1-TRBV30 forward primers alongside a C-beta reverse primer. TCRdb redid the calling of the multiplex PCR reads with MiXCR, one entry per CDR3 protein. Among about 30,000 distinct CDR3 sequences listed, around 66% were seen once. The sample belongs to a study of tumor-infiltrating lymphocytes in primary liver carcinoma. Whole-study context: Samples returned roughly 3.65 to 7.5 million productive TCRbeta reads each. Read depth did not differ significantly between tissue types.

Per the germline V gene, CDR1 is SGHAT and CDR2 is FQNNGV. The CDR3 is made up of 13 amino acids. V dropped 7 bases and J dropped 9; count of bases not matched to a gene: 10. Total RNA and DNA came together from approximately 20-30 mg of bulk tissue without cell sorting. The chain uses TRBV11-2 and TRBJ2-3, with 7 bases aligning to TRBD2. This clonotype was obtained from a woman in her 30s with primary liver carcinoma and hepatitis B virus infection. Sequencing input: liver tumor tissue from sampling region 3. Subset noted: tumor region T3, left-lateral pole. The CDR3 DNA reads as TGTGCCAGCATCCATTCCGGACTAGGGACGCAGTATTTT. This translates into CASIHSGLGTQYF.